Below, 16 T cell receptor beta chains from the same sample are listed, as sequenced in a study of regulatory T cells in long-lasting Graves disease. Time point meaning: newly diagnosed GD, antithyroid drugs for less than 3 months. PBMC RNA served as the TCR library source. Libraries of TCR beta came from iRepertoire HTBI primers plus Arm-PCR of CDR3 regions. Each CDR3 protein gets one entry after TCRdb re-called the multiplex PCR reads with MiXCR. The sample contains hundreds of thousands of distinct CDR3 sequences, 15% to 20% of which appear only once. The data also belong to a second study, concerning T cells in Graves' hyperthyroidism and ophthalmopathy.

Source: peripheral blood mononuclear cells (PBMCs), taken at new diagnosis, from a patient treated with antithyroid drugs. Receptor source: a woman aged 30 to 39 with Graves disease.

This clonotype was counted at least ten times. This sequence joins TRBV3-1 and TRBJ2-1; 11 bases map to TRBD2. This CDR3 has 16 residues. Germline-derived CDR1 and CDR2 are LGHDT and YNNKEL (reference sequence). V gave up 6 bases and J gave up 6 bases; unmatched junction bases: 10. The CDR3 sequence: CASRHIAGGPSNEQFF. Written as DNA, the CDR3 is TGTGCCAGCAGACATATAGCGGGAGGGCCTTCCAATGAGCAGTTCTTC.

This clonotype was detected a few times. Here the CDR3 reads CSARGTGSYEQYF. The DNA of the CDR3 is TGCAGTGCTAGAGGGACAGGCTCCTACGAGCAGTACTTC. V gene TRBV20-1 combines with J gene TRBJ2-7, with TRBD1 matching 7 bases. V lost 1 base to trimming and J lost 0 bases; unmatched junction nucleotides: 0. CDR3 length: 13 amino acids. CDR1 is DFQATT, CDR2 SNEGSKA, per germline (reference sequence).

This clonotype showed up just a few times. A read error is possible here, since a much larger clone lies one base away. The CDR3 loop is CSAYVGGKSYEKYF. CDR3 sequence (DNA): TGCAGTGCTTATGTAGGGGGAAAATCCTACGAGAAGTACTTC. The J gene is TRBJ2-7, the V gene TRBV20-1, with D maybe TRBD1 (6 bases). The CDR3 has 14 amino acids. Germline V lookup: CDR1 DFQATT, CDR2 SNEGSKA (reference sequence).

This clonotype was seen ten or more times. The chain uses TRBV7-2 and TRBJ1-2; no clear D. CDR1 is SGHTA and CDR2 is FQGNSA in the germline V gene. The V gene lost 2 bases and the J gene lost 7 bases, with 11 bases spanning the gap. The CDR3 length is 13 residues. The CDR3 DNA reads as TGTGCCAGCAGCTTAAACGGGCTCGCTGGCTACACCTTC. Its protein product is CASSLNGLAGYTF.

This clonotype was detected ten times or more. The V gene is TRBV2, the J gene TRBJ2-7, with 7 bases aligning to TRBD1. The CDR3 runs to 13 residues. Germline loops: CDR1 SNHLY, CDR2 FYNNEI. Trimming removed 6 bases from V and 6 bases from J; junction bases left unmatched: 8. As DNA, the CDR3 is TGTGCCAGCAGCAGACAGGGAATGGGCGAGCAGTACTTC. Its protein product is CASSRQGMGEQYF.

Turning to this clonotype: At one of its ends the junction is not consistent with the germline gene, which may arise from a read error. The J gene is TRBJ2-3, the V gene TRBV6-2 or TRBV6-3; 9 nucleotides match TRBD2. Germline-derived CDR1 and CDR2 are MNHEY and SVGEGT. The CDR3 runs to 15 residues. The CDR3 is CASSDSAGGVDTQYF. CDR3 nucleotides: TGTGCCAGCAGTGACTCTGCGGGAGGGGTAGATACGCAGTATTTT.

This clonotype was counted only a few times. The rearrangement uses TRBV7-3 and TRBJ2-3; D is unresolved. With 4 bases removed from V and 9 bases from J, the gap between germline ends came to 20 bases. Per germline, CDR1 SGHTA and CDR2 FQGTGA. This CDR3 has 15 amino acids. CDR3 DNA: TGTGCCAGCAGCTCCGGATCAACCCCTTCCCTGACGCAGTATTTT. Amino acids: CASSSGSTPSLTQYF.

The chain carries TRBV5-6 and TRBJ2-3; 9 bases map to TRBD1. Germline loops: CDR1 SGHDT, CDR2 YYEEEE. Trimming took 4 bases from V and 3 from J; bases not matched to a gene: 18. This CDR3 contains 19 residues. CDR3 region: CASSPKWSTGGWETDTQYF. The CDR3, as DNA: TGTGCCAGCAGCCCGAAATGGTCGACAGGGGGATGGGAAACAGATACGCAGTATTTT.

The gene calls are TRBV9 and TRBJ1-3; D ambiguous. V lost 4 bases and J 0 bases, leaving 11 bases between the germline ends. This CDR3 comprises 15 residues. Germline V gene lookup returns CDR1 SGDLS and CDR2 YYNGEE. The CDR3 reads CASSSRSHSGNTIYF. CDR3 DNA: TGTGCCAGCAGCTCTCGGAGTCACTCTGGAAACACCATATATTTT.

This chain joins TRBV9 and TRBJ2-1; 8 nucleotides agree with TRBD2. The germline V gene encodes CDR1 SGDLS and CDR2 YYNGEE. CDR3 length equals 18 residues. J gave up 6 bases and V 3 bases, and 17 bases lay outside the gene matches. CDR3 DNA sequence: TGTGCCAGCAGCGCAGGCGTAGCGGGGTCCACCATGGGCAATGAGCAGTTCTTC. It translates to CASSAGVAGSTMGNEQFF. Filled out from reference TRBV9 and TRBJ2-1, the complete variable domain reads DSGVTQTPKHLITATGQRVTLRCSPRSGDLSVYWYQQSLDQGLQFLIQYYNGEERAKGNILERFSAQQFPDLHSELNLSSLELGDSALYFCASSAGVAGSTMGNEQFFGPGTRLTVL.

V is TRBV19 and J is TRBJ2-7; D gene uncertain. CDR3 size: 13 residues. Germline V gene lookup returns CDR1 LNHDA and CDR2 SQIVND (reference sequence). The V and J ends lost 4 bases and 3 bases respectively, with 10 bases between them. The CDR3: CASSRADFYEQYF. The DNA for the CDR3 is TGTGCCAGTAGTAGGGCAGATTTCTACGAGCAGTACTTC.

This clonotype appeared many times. The CDR3 DNA reads as TGTGCCAGCAGCTCCGGCGTAGGGGCTAAGAGAGATACGCAGTATTTT. It codes for CASSSGVGAKRDTQYF. The chain links TRBV7-3 to TRBJ2-3; D may be TRBD1 (5 bases). V was cut by 4 bases and J by 5 bases, with 19 bases left in between. Germline V gene lookup returns CDR1 SGHTA and CDR2 FQGTGA. The CDR3 is 16 residues long.

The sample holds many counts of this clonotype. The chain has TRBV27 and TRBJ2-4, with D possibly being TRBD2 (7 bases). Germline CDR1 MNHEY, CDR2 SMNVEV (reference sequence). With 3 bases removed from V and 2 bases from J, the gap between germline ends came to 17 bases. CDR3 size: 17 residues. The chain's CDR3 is CASSLTYGGLTKNIQYF. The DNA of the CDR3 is TGTGCCAGCAGTTTGACTTACGGGGGGCTAACCAAAAACATTCAGTACTTC.

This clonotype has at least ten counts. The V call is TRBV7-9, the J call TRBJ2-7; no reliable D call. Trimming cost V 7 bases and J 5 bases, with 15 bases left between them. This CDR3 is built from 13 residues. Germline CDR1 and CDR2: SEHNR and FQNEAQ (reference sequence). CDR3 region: CASTDFGRDEQYF. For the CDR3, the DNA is TGTGCCAGCACCGATTTCGGACGGGACGAGCAGTACTTC.

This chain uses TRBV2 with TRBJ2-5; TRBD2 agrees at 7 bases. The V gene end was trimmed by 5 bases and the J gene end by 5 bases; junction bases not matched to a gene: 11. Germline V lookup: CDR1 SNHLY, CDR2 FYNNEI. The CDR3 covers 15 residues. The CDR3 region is CASSWGSAGGETQYF. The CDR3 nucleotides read TGTGCCAGCAGTTGGGGTTCCGCCGGGGGGGAGACCCAGTACTTC. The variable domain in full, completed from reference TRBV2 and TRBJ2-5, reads EPEVTQTPSHQVTQMGQEVILRCVPISNHLYFYWYRQILGQKVEFLVSFYNNEISEKSEIFDDQFSVERPDGSNFTLKIRSTKLEDSAMYFCASSWGSAGGETQYFGPGTRLLVL.

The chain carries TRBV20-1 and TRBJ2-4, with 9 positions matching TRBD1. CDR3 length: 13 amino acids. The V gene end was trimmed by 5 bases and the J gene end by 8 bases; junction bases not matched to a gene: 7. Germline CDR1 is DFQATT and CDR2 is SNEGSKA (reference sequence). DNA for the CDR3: TGCAGTGCTGGCCGACAGGGGGTGGACATTCAGTACTTC. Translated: CSAGRQGVDIQYF.